The 28 T cell receptor beta chains below were found in one sample sequenced in a study of T cell responses to AZD1222 COVID-19 vaccine. This table comes from immunoSEQ multiplex PCR, and its TCRdb copy is limited to in-frame clones, with some not included. The sample carries 110,000 to 150,000 clones, 85% to 95% recorded once. The sequencing here drew on peripheral blood, taken after recovery from COVID-19. All receptors derive from an adult who had recovered from COVID-19.

This clone was picked up one time. This chain joins TRBV29-1 and TRBJ2-2; D tentatively fits TRBD1 or TRBD2 (5 bases each). Trimming took 0 bases from V and 5 from J, leaving 13 bases between them. The CDR3 has 15 residues. Germline V CDR1 and CDR2: SQVTM, ANQGSEA. CDR3 protein: CSVEDRGRHTGELFF. The CDR3 nucleotides are TGCAGCGTTGAAGATCGGGGCAGACATACCGGGGAGCTGTTTTTT.

This chain uses TRBV29-1 with TRBJ2-7; 9 nucleotides line up with TRBD1. This CDR3 comprises 15 residues. V trimming: 6 bases; J trimming: 3 bases; junction bases outside the gene matches: 12. Germline CDR1 and CDR2: SQVTM and ANQGSEA. CDR3 nucleotide sequence: TGCAGCGTCGATCCGGGACAGGGAGGAGGCTACGAGCAGTACTTC. Translating it yields CSVDPGQGGGYEQYF.

The CDR3 protein is CASSFIPDKNTEAFF. CDR3 in DNA: TGCGCCAGCAGCTTTATACCTGATAAGAACACTGAAGCTTTCTTT. This rearrangement joins TRBV5-1 to TRBJ1-1; D uncertain. CDR3 length equals 15 residues. Trimming took 2 bases from V and 1 from J, leaving 12 bases between them. Germline lookup yields CDR1 SGHRS and CDR2 YFSETQ.

The chain uses TRBV3-1 (or the pseudogene TRBV3-2) and TRBJ1-3; maybe TRBD1 (5 bases). There are 15 residues in the CDR3. Germline V gene data show CDR1 as LGHDT and CDR2 as YNNKEL (reference sequence). Trimming took off 4 bases at V and 2 bases at J, with 12 bases between the two ends. The CDR3 sequence: CASSPTPGPGNTIYF. CDR3 nucleotide sequence: TGTGCCAGCAGCCCCACCCCGGGGCCTGGAAACACCATATATTTT.

The CDR3 spells CASSRWDSLTLQFF. CDR3 nucleotides: TGTGCCAGCAGCCGCTGGGACAGTCTAACTCTCCAGTTCTTC. This chain joins TRBV7-9 and TRBJ2-1; TRBD1 matches 7 bases. CDR3 length: 14 residues. In germline, CDR1 is SEHNR, CDR2 FQNEAQ (reference sequence). V was clipped by 5 bases and J by 13 bases; unmatched bases: 14.

The CDR3 nucleotides are TGTGCCAGCAGCATAGCGGGGGGAACCTACGAGCAGTACTTC. It specifies CASSIAGGTYEQYF. The chain joins TRBV28 to TRBJ2-7; 10 positions agree with TRBD2. The germline gives CDR1 MDHEN, CDR2 SYDVKM. This CDR3 region has 14 residues. J gave up 2 bases and V 6 bases, and 4 bases lay outside the gene matches.

This chain links TRBV18 with TRBJ2-3, with no clear D. The CDR3 is 18 residues long. Germline-derived CDR1 and CDR2 are KGHSH and LQKENI. V was clipped by 1 base and J by 2 bases, with 19 bases between them. Here the CDR3 DNA reads TGTGCCAGCTCACCACTCGACCCCGCCGTGGGATCCACAGATACGCAGTATTTT. Protein product: CASSPLDPAVGSTDTQYF.

The chain has TRBV15 and TRBJ1-5; D not certain. CDR1 and CDR2 (germline): LNHNV, YYDKDF (reference sequence). The CDR3 has 19 residues. V lost 3 bases, J lost 1 base, and 22 bases lay in between. The CDR3 here is CATSRDPPGRISSNQPQHF. For the CDR3, the DNA is TGTGCCACCAGCAGGGACCCTCCCGGGAGAATAAGCAGCAATCAGCCCCAGCATTTT.

V gene TRBV11-2 combines with J gene TRBJ1-5; no clear D gene. V lost 0 bases and J lost 0, with 6 bases in between. The V gene's germline CDR1 is SGHAT and CDR2 FQNNGV. CDR3 length equals 15 residues. The CDR3 bases are TGTGCCAGCAGCTTAGACGGCCTTAGCAATCAGCCCCAGCATTTT. As protein: CASSLDGLSNQPQHF.

CDR3 loop: CASSLELAGGLVIEQYF. The CDR3 bases are TGTGCCAGCAGCTTAGAGTTAGCGGGAGGCCTCGTAATAGAGCAGTACTTC. The chain has TRBV11-2 and TRBJ2-7; TRBD2 aligns across 10 bases. The V and J ends lost 0 bases and 7 bases, in that order; junction bases with no gene match: 12. CDR3 length: 17 residues. Germline V CDR1 and CDR2: SGHAT, FQNNGV.

The V gene is TRBV9, the J gene TRBJ2-7, with TRBD2 matching over 7 bases. The CDR3 covers 15 residues. Trimming at V came to 3 bases and at J to 0 bases, leaving 6 bases not matched to a gene. The V gene's germline CDR1 is SGDLS and CDR2 YYNGEE. The CDR3 region is CASSARGSLSYEQYF. CDR3 DNA sequence: TGTGCCAGCAGCGCCCGCGGGAGCCTCTCCTACGAGCAGTACTTC.

The chain uses TRBV2 and TRBJ1-2; D is ambiguous. V was shortened by 6 bases and J by 5 bases, with 7 bases between the two germline ends. Germline loops: CDR1 SNHLY, CDR2 FYNNEI. The CDR3 length is 11 residues. The CDR3 nucleotides are TGTGCCAGCAGCGTCCTGTATGGCTACACCTTC. Protein product: CASSVLYGYTF.

The chain links TRBV5-4 to TRBJ1-1; no clear D. V was trimmed by 6 bases and J by 6 bases, leaving 18 bases between them. There are 14 residues in the CDR3. In germline, CDR1 is SGHNT, CDR2 YYREEE (reference sequence). CDR3 sequence: CASTTFGNRAEAFF. CDR3 coding DNA: TGTGCCAGCACCACATTTGGGAACCGGGCTGAAGCTTTCTTT.

The chain carries TRBV4-1 and TRBJ1-2; 8 bases agree with TRBD1. Germline V lookup: CDR1 MGHRA, CDR2 YSYEKL. Germline trimming cut 0 bases from V and 8 bases from J; bases unmatched to any gene: 8. The CDR3 is 15 amino acids. The CDR3 region is CASSQEGRTGIGYTF. The CDR3 nucleotides are TGCGCCAGCAGCCAAGAAGGAAGGACAGGGATCGGCTACACCTTC.

The chain employs TRBV10-3 and TRBJ1-2; no firm D call. The CDR3 consists of 14 residues. Germline CDR1 ENHRY, CDR2 SYGVKD. V was shortened by 4 bases and J by 2 bases, with 11 bases between the two germline ends. CDR3 bases: TGTGCCATCAGTGTCCCCCCAAGGAACTATGGCTACACCTTC. Translating gives CAISVPPRNYGYTF.

The chain links TRBV27 to TRBJ1-1, with TRBD1 as a possible D gene (5 bases). This CDR3 region has 15 residues. V was pared by 0 bases and J by 5 bases, with 13 bases between. The germline CDR1 and CDR2 sequences are MNHEY and SMNVEV (reference sequence). In DNA, the CDR3 is TGTGCCAGCAGTTTATCGCGGGCGGAGGGGACTGAAGCTTTCTTT. Translated: CASSLSRAEGTEAFF.

This clone appeared a single time. J is TRBJ1-6 and V is TRBV5-1, with a weak D call TRBD1 (5 bases). The CDR3 is 15 residues long. CDR1 is SGHRS, CDR2 YFSETQ, per germline. Trimming pared 0 bases from V and 9 bases from J, leaving 13 bases between. CDR3 nucleotide sequence: TGCGCCAGCAGCTTGGAGCAGGGTCGGGCTTCACCCCTCCACTTT. Its translation is CASSLEQGRASPLHF. Drawing the rest from reference TRBV5-1 and TRBJ1-6, the complete variable domain is KAGVTQTPRYLIKTRGQQVTLSCSPISGHRSVSWYQQTPGQGLQFLFEYFSETQRNKGNFPGRFSGRQFSNSRSEMNVSTLELGDSALYLCASSLEQGRASPLHFGNGTRLTVT.

The chain couples TRBV6-5 to TRBJ1-1; 8 bases fit TRBD1. The germline V gene encodes CDR1 MNHEY and CDR2 SVGAGI. V dropped 6 bases and J dropped 3; count of bases not matched to a gene: 3. There are 13 residues in the CDR3. CDR3 sequence: CASRADRDTEAFF. The CDR3 nucleotides read TGTGCCAGCAGGGCGGACAGGGACACTGAAGCTTTCTTT.

This chain uses TRBV6-5 with TRBJ1-5; perhaps TRBD1 as D (5 bases). Germline V gene lookup returns CDR1 MNHEY and CDR2 SVGAGI. With 4 bases removed from V and 1 base from J, the gap between germline ends came to 11 bases. The CDR3 loop spans 15 amino acids. CDR3 DNA: TGTGCCAGCAGTTCCCCGGGGGTGAGCAATCAGCCCCAGCATTTT. As protein: CASSSPGVSNQPQHF.

The genes are TRBV19 and TRBJ1-3; tentative D call: TRBD1 (6 bases). The CDR3 consists of 15 residues. V was shortened by 6 bases and J by 0 bases, with 12 bases between the two germline ends. The germline V gene encodes CDR1 LNHDA and CDR2 SQIVND (reference sequence). In nucleotides, the CDR3 is TGTGCCAGTAGCCCGACAGGACGCTCTGGAAACACCATATATTTT. It codes for CASSPTGRSGNTIYF.

The chain joins TRBV19 to TRBJ2-3; the D is unclear. This CDR3 has 14 residues. Trimming stripped 5 bases from V and 2 bases from J, with 11 bases between. The germline gives CDR1 LNHDA, CDR2 SQIVND (reference sequence). The CDR3 DNA follows: TGTGCCAGTAGTCAGCGCCAGTCCACAGATACGCAGTATTTT. This gives the protein CASSQRQSTDTQYF. The whole variable domain, remainder taken from reference TRBV19 and TRBJ2-3, is DGGITQSPKYLFRKEGQNVTLSCEQNLNHDAMYWYRQDPGQGLRLIYYSQIVNDFQKGDIAEGYSVSREKKESFPLTVTSAQKNPTAFYLCASSQRQSTDTQYFGPGTRLTVL.

This chain uses TRBV27 with TRBJ2-2; TRBD1 might be the D (6 bases). Deletions cut 7 bases from V and 6 bases from J, with 15 bases between. The CDR3 spans 14 residues. The germline V gene has CDR1 MNHEY and CDR2 SMNVEV (reference sequence). This CDR3 is CASKGQRGPGELFF. CDR3 DNA sequence: TGTGCCAGCAAGGGACAACGGGGCCCCGGGGAGCTGTTTTTT.

This clone was seen once. This chain uses TRBV7-9 with TRBJ2-7; the match to TRBD2 covers 8 bases. CDR3 length: 12 residues. Germline values: CDR1 SEHNR, CDR2 FQNEAQ (reference sequence). V lost 5 bases to trimming and J lost 4 bases; unmatched junction nucleotides: 1. This CDR3 reads CASSRGGYEQYF. The CDR3 region has the DNA TGTGCCAGCAGCCGGGGGGGGTACGAGCAGTACTTC.

A single count supports this clone. The V gene is TRBV2, the J gene TRBJ2-7; the D gene is possibly TRBD1 (6 bases). The germline V and J ends were trimmed by 8 bases and 0 bases, with 11 bases remaining between them. Germline CDR1 and CDR2: SNHLY and FYNNEI. This CDR3 contains 13 residues. The CDR3 reads CASFQGRSYEQYF. The CDR3, as DNA: TGTGCCAGCTTTCAGGGGCGCTCCTACGAGCAGTACTTC.

The chain recombines TRBV11-2 with TRBJ1-2, with a possible D match to TRBD1 (6 bases). The CDR3 spans 17 residues. CDR1 is SGHAT and CDR2 is FQNNGV in the germline V gene. Trimming stripped 5 bases from V and 1 base from J, with 20 bases between. The CDR3 DNA reads as TGTGCCAGCAGCCTCTCGCTCGACAGGAGATATAACTATGGCTACACCTTC. Translation gives CASSLSLDRRYNYGYTF. The full variable domain, with the rest looked up from reference TRBV11-2 and TRBJ1-2, is EAGVAQSPRYKIIEKRQSVAFWCNPISGHATLYWYQQILGQGPKLLIQFQNNGVVDDSQLPKDRFSAERLKGVDSTLKIQPAKLEDSAVYLCASSLSLDRRYNYGYTFGSGTRLTVV.

The J gene is TRBJ1-1, the V gene TRBV2, with 8 bases fitting TRBD1. Germline CDR1 and CDR2: SNHLY and FYNNEI. V shed 3 bases and J 3 bases; nucleotides not matched to a gene: 9. The CDR3 loop spans 16 amino acids. Written as DNA, the CDR3 is TGTGCCAGCAGTGACTACAGGGGGACGGGGGACACTGAAGCTTTCTTT. Translating gives CASSDYRGTGDTEAFF.

In DNA form, the CDR3 reads TGTGCCAGCAGCTCACTAGTTCCGGGATCAGATGAGCAGTACTTC. This gives the protein CASSSLVPGSDEQYF. The chain recombines TRBV7-2 with TRBJ2-7, with TRBD2 as a possible D gene (5 bases). V lost 4 bases and J lost 7, with 20 bases in between. Germline V gene data show CDR1 as SGHTA and CDR2 as FQGNSA. The CDR3 is 15 amino acids.

The chain uses TRBV29-1 and TRBJ1-3; no reliable D call. The germline gives CDR1 SQVTM, CDR2 ANQGSEA. This CDR3 spans 13 amino acids. Trimming took 7 bases from V and 2 from J, leaving 12 bases between them. The CDR3 spells CSGPKRTGNTIYF. CDR3 sequence (DNA): TGCAGCGGCCCGAAAAGAACTGGAAACACCATATATTTT.